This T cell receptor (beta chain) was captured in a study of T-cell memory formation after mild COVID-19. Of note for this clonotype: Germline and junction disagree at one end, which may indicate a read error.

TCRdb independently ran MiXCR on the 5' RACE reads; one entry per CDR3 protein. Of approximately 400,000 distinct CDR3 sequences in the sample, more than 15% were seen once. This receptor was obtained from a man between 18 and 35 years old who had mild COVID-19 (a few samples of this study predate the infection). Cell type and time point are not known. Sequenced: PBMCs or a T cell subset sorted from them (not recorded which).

CDR3 sequence reads: CSARAEVENSLIF. The CDR3 DNA is TGCAGTGCTAGAGCTGAGGTGGAAAACTCTCTAATCTTC. The gene calls are TRBV20-1 and TRBJ1-2; D remains ambiguous. The germline CDR1 and CDR2 sequences are DFQATT and SNEGSKA (reference sequence). The CDR3 is 13 amino acids.